The following is a T cell receptor beta chain sequence with its context. Germline values: CDR1 MNHEY, CDR2 SVGEGT. Trimming stripped 2 bases from V and 4 bases from J, with 11 bases between. CDR3 length: 14 residues. This sample was taken from a study of blood T cell repertoires in COVID-19. Sequencing used immunoSEQ multiplex PCR; TCRdb keeps in-frame clones, though not all of them. The sample records over 200,000 clones, over 75% being singletons. This TCR was sampled from a woman aged 25 to 39 who had been exposed to COVID-19. The sequencing sample was made of PBMCs or T cells enriched from blood (not recorded which). The chain combines TRBV6-2 or TRBV6-3 with TRBJ1-2; D might be TRBD1 (5 bases). CDR3 nucleotide sequence: TGTGCCAGCAGTTACGCCAGGGCCTCCTATGGCTACACCTTC. It is translated as CASSYARASYGYTF.